This T cell receptor beta chain was found in a study of vaccination and CD4 T cells after COVID-19. Study-level results: Analysis covered relatively few convalescent patients and lacked any early post-infection timepoints. Spike mono-reactivity was the property of 304 of 307 vaccine-specific clones in convalescent patients.

V lost 0 bases and J lost 5; bases outside the gene matches: 3. Germline CDR1 and CDR2: MNHEY and SVGAGI. This CDR3 has 14 amino acids. Comments on this clonotype: Its antigen is still unknown.

Scientists ran DNA taken from cultured CD4+ T cells through the Oncomine TCR Beta short-read assay for sequencing. After culture, CD4+ T cells served as the source for genomic DNA extraction. TCRdb passed the PCR reads through MiXCR, listing each CDR3 protein once. The repertoire holds 7,000 to 9,000 distinct CDR3 sequences, with about half as singletons. Treatment here: 10-day PBMC culture with coronavirus spike peptide pools or control peptides (ViraFEST assay). The collection of CD4+ T cells from the unexposed donor took place before the COVID-19 pandemic (2011-2018). The sequenced sample consisted of CD4+ T cells from blood, cultured in vitro. This receptor was taken from a human donor in good health. This chain uses TRBV6-5 with TRBJ1-2; the match to TRBD1 covers 7 bases. CDR3 sequence (DNA): TGTGCCAGCAGTTACTCTGGGACAGAGTATGGCTACACCTTC. Its translation: CASSYSGTEYGYTF.